The 19 T cell receptor beta chains below all came from one sample that was sequenced in a study of CD8 T cells in ankylosing spondylitis (dated by TCRdb to about 2017). Overall results and qualifications from the work: Blood from ankylosing spondylitis patients appeared to be characterized by a TCR beta motif composed of about eight highly homologous amino acid variants.

Their antigens are not known. Library preparation was by 5' RACE. The listed sequencing device is Illumina HiSeq 2500. TCRdb reworked the public reads: Q25 trimming with fastp, MiXCR clone assembly, productive beta chains retained. Every distinct CDR3 protein forms one entry, paired with its most common genes and DNA. The sample profile shows roughly 400,000 distinct CDR3 sequences; 20% to 25% of them were found once. About 15% of the sample is in the top ten clones. Specimen: blood, either unsorted or a sorted T cell fraction (not recorded which). All receptors come from a male donor with ankylosing spondylitis.

This clonotype was observed a handful of times. The V call is TRBV10-2, the J call TRBJ2-1, with TRBD2 matching over 12 bases. The CDR3 totals 15 residues. Germline CDR1 WSHSY, CDR2 SAAADI. The V gene end was trimmed by 8 bases and the J gene end by 7 bases; junction bases not matched to a gene: 9. The CDR3 DNA follows: TGCGCCAGCTGCCCTAGCGGGGGGGGGTCTAATGAGCAGTTCTTC. Its protein is CASCPSGGGSNEQFF.

V and J are TRBV28 and TRBJ2-1, with D hard to call. The V end was cut by 7 bases, the J end by 1 base, with 8 bases between. In germline, CDR1 is MDHEN, CDR2 SYDVKM. CDR3 size: 13 residues. In nucleotides, the CDR3 is TGTGCCAGCACCTTGGGATCCTACAATGAGCAGTTCTTC. It is translated as CASTLGSYNEQFF.

This clonotype has a count of ten or more. The chain carries TRBV5-1 and TRBJ2-3; 8 nucleotides agree with TRBD2. Looked up from germline, CDR1 is SGHRS and CDR2 is YFSETQ. Trimming removed 4 bases from V and 4 bases from J; junction bases left unmatched: 5. CDR3 length equals 14 residues. As DNA, the CDR3 is TGCGCCAGCAGCCTAGGGACTAGTGCAGATACGCAGTATTTT. It yields the protein CASSLGTSADTQYF.

The chain couples TRBV4-1 to TRBJ1-1; unclear D gene. CDR3 length: 14 residues. From germline, CDR1 is MGHRA and CDR2 YSYEKL. Between the trimmed V and J ends, which lost 0 bases and 3 bases, there was a span of 8 bases. As DNA, the CDR3 is TGCGCCAGCAGCCAAGAACCGAGGTACACTGAAGCTTTCTTT. This encodes CASSQEPRYTEAFF.

V is TRBV20-1 and J is TRBJ1-2; D is unresolved. V was cut by 0 bases and J by 6 bases, with 17 bases left in between. Germline CDR1 DFQATT, CDR2 SNEGSKA (reference sequence). CDR3 length equals 15 residues. The CDR3 sequence: CSARDRLRTTNGYTF. DNA for the CDR3: TGCAGTGCTAGAGATCGTCTCAGGACGACTAATGGCTACACCTTC.

This clonotype was seen a handful of times. V is TRBV19 and J is TRBJ2-2; 13 bases align to TRBD2. The CDR3 contains 16 residues. Germline V gene sequence: CDR1 LNHDA, CDR2 SQIVND (reference sequence). V dropped 7 bases and J dropped 4; count of bases not matched to a gene: 6. The CDR3 reads CASTKWTSGGTGELFF. The DNA of the CDR3 is TGTGCCAGTACTAAGTGGACTAGCGGGGGCACCGGGGAGCTGTTTTTT. Full variable domain (rest looked up from reference TRBV19 and TRBJ2-2): DGGITQSPKYLFRKEGQNVTLSCEQNLNHDAMYWYRQDPGQGLRLIYYSQIVNDFQKGDIAEGYSVSREKKESFPLTVTSAQKNPTAFYLCASTKWTSGGTGELFFGEGSRLTVL.

V usage is TRBV28 and J usage is TRBJ2-5; 10 nucleotides match TRBD1. The germline V gene has CDR1 MDHEN and CDR2 SYDVKM. The CDR3 consists of 17 residues. Losses at the gene ends were 6 bases for V and 5 bases for J; bases not matched to a gene: 15. In DNA form, the CDR3 reads TGTGCCAGCAGCTCCCCCCAGGGACAGGGGTGGCGGGAGACCCAGTACTTC. Translating it yields CASSSPQGQGWRETQYF.

The sample holds a few counts of this clonotype. V is TRBV5-1 and J is TRBJ1-1; tentatively, D is TRBD1 (5 bases). From germline, CDR1 is SGHRS and CDR2 YFSETQ. CDR3 length: 15 amino acids. V lost 6 bases and J 0 bases, leaving 15 bases between the germline ends. CDR3 sequence: CASNMGTSLNTEAFF. CDR3 in DNA: TGCGCCAGCAACATGGGGACCAGTTTGAACACTGAAGCTTTCTTT.

A few counts support this clonotype. This chain links TRBV20-1 with TRBJ1-1, with a possible D match to TRBD1 (6 bases). CDR1 is DFQATT and CDR2 is SNEGSKA in the germline V gene (reference sequence). Trimming pared 1 base from V and 4 bases from J, leaving 10 bases between. The length of the CDR3 is 13 residues. CDR3 region: CSARGQGFTEAFF. CDR3 nucleotide sequence: TGCAGTGCTAGAGGTCAGGGGTTCACTGAAGCTTTCTTT.

The chain recombines TRBV5-1 with TRBJ2-1; D perhaps matches TRBD1 (5 bases). Trimming took 2 bases from V and 5 from J, leaving 14 bases between them. The CDR3 covers 15 residues. Germline lookup yields CDR1 SGHRS and CDR2 YFSETQ. CDR3 bases: TGCGCCAGCAGCTTAGGGCAAGGGGTGGACAATGAGCAGTTCTTC. Amino acids: CASSLGQGVDNEQFF.

A few counts support this clonotype. The chain joins TRBV27 to TRBJ1-1; TRBD1 is a possible D gene (5 bases). V lost 5 bases, J lost 3 bases, and 25 bases lay in between. This CDR3 region has 18 residues. CDR1 MNHEY and CDR2 SMNVEV come from the germline V gene (reference sequence). The CDR3 DNA follows: TGTGCCAGCAGTCCAGTCCCCCCCCGGACAACGATGGACACTGAAGCTTTCTTT. Protein sequence: CASSPVPPRTTMDTEAFF.

This clonotype was observed a handful of times. The CDR3, as DNA: TGTGCCATCAGTGAATCCCTCGATGAGCAGTTCTTC. Translating gives CAISESLDEQFF. The rearrangement links TRBV10-3 to TRBJ2-1; D unclear. The CDR3 covers 12 residues. Germline values: CDR1 ENHRY, CDR2 SYGVKD. V shed 3 bases and J shed 8 bases, with 8 bases lying between them.

The sample holds a few counts of this clonotype. The chain carries TRBV20-1 and TRBJ2-1, with TRBD2 matching over 8 bases. With V trimmed by 6 bases and J by 8 bases, 15 bases remained unmatched. Germline-derived CDR1 and CDR2 are DFQATT and SNEGSKA (reference sequence). The CDR3 loop spans 15 amino acids. Here the CDR3 DNA reads TGCAGTGCCACCCCTTGGAGCGGGACTAGGGATGAGCAGTTCTTC. Its protein is CSATPWSGTRDEQFF.

The CDR3 DNA reads TGTGCCAGCACTCAGGGTTTTGGCTCACCCCTCCACTTT. Translation gives CASTQGFGSPLHF. This rearrangement joins TRBV12-3 or TRBV12-4 to TRBJ1-6, with D maybe TRBD1 (5 bases). With 7 bases removed from V and 10 bases from J, the gap between germline ends came to 14 bases. The CDR3 totals 13 residues.

The rearrangement joins TRBV3-1 to TRBJ2-7, with 7 bases fitting TRBD1. Germline V lookup: CDR1 LGHDT, CDR2 YNNKEL (reference sequence). CDR3 length equals 16 residues. The J segment lost 2 bases and the V segment lost 1 base, leaving 8 bases of the junction unmatched. Here the CDR3 reads CASSQGRDRAPYEQYF. DNA of the CDR3: TGTGCCAGCAGCCAAGGGCGAGACAGGGCACCCTACGAGCAGTACTTC.

This clonotype was counted only a few times. This chain connects TRBV10-3 to TRBJ2-3, with a possible D match to TRBD1 (6 bases). This CDR3 is 14 amino acids long. The germline V and J ends were trimmed by 8 bases and 0 bases, with 12 bases remaining between them. CDR1 is ENHRY and CDR2 is SYGVKD in the germline V gene. The CDR3: CAILGHLSTDTQYF. CDR3 coding DNA: TGTGCCATCCTGGGACACCTAAGCACAGATACGCAGTATTTT.

This clonotype has more than one count but fewer than ten. The rearrangement joins TRBV28 to TRBJ1-1; D is perhaps TRBD1 (5 bases). Germline assignment: CDR1 MDHEN and CDR2 SYDVKM. CDR3 length: 16 amino acids. The germline V and J ends were trimmed by 5 bases and 2 bases, with 18 bases remaining between them. CDR3 in amino acids: CASSPGWGRANTEAFF. CDR3 in DNA: TGTGCCAGCAGTCCCGGGTGGGGCAGAGCAAACACTGAAGCTTTCTTT.

The chain links TRBV12-3 or TRBV12-4 to TRBJ1-2; 9 bases agree with TRBD1. This CDR3 region has 16 residues. V was clipped by 5 bases and J by 3 bases; unmatched bases: 10. CDR3 residues: CASSLQPGQGDYGYTF. CDR3 nucleotide sequence: TGTGCCAGCAGTCTTCAACCGGGACAGGGTGACTATGGCTACACCTTC.

The CDR3 DNA reads as TGCGCCAGCAGCCAATCCTCTCAGCGCGAGCAGTACTTC. Protein: CASSQSSQREQYF. V and J are TRBV4-3 and TRBJ2-7; D not resolved. Trimming shortened V by 2 bases and J by 6 bases, and 11 bases separated the two germline ends. Germline lookup yields CDR1 LGHNA and CDR2 YSLEER. The CDR3 has 13 residues.